This T cell receptor (beta chain) was sequenced during a study of metastatic and nonmetastatic thyroid tumors (dated by TCRdb to the early 2020s). Context from the whole study: The researchers compared repertoires between peripheral blood samples and tumor or nodule tissue samples from patients with malignant or benign thyroid disease. Beyond this particular receptor, the publication reports: In both blood and tumor samples, TCR beta diversity was reported to be significantly higher in malignant tumors than in benign nodules.

Spanning cysteine to phenylalanine, the CDR3 consists of 16 amino acids. The entry retains the CDR3 DNA only, 48 bases that are in frame from base 1. From the germline V gene, CDR1 is SGHDN and CDR2 is FVKESK. V is pared back by 3 bases and J by 3 bases, with 17 bases lying between the germline termini. The library was obtained by PCR. Reads for this sample came from an Illumina HiSeq 4000. High-throughput sequencing was used to profile the CDR3 region of the TCR beta-chain in every patient. In the paper's pipeline: The researchers built a classifier to tell apart papillary thyroid cancer patients with distant metastasis, based on CDR3 differences among clinicopathological groups. Repertoire diversity was assessed with the Shannon index, and tumor-blood repertoire similarity with the Morisita-Horn index. The public sequencing data were trimmed at Q25 with fastp and processed into clonotypes with MiXCR by TCRdb, which kept only in-frame beta chains. The V and J calls were not made by the authors but by TCRdb's processing. The sample has tens of thousands of clones on record, 20% to 25% of them singletons. The ten most abundant clones make up roughly two fifths of the sample.

No treatment had been received by any patient before thyroid surgery. Using T-cell receptor beta sequencing, the researchers looked back retrospectively at clinical samples from patients, gathered between the early 2010s and the late 2010s. A word on this clone: Its antigen target is currently unknown. Per-base quality was not reported, and no clone a single base away is much larger than it.

The TCR sequence derives from a female donor with papillary thyroid cancer or a benign thyroid nodule (not recorded which). Some clones in this sample may be carry-over from other donors' samples. What was sequenced was blood. The sequence joins TRBV14 to TRBJ2-5, and TRBD1 may be the D gene, going by 5 matching bases. The sequenced DNA: TGTGCCAGCAGCCACCTAGGGGCGTCTAGAAAAGAGACCCAGTACTTC. Its product reads: CASSHLGASRKETQYF. The CDR3, completed at both ends by the reference TRBV14 and TRBJ2-5 genes, gives the full variable domain EAGVTQFPSHSVIEKGQTVTLRCDPISGHDNLYWYRRVMGKEIKFLLHFVKESKQDESGMPNNRFLAERTGGTYSTLKVQPAELEDSGVYFCASSHLGASRKETQYFGPGTRLLVL.